These T cell receptor beta chains were read from a single sample in a study of shared clonotypes between healthy human individuals. The assay was immunoSEQ multiplex PCR, and TCRdb's table has in-frame clones only and misses some. The repertoire holds 2 million to 3 million clones, with more than 85% as singletons. The sample consisted of naive CD4+ T cells from PBMCs. The receptors derive from a man aged 18-30 years in good health. Some clones in this sample may be carry-over from other donors' samples. The CDR3 runs from the conserved cysteine through the conserved F or W. Fields, in order: J gene, D gene, clone size, V gene, CDR3 DNA, CDR3 protein. A D gene is named only where the DNA matches it firmly. Clone size is given for some rows only: seen once, a few or many times, or a class if the clone is expanded.

J gene: TRBJ2-7; D gene: .; clone size: .; V gene: TRBV28; CDR3 DNA: TGTGCCAGCAGTTTCCCCGGGACTTACTACGAGCAGTACTTC; CDR3 protein: CASSFPGTYYEQYF
J gene: TRBJ2-3; D gene: .; clone size: .; V gene: TRBV27; CDR3 DNA: TGTGCCAGCAGATATGACAAGGGAGGAGGCGCAGATACGCAGTATTTT; CDR3 protein: CASRYDKGGGADTQYF
J gene: TRBJ2-1; D gene: .; clone size: .; V gene: TRBV7-7; CDR3 DNA: TGTGCCAGCAGCTTAGGGGGCTCGAGCTCCTACAATGAGCAGTTCTTC; CDR3 protein: CASSLGGSSSYNEQFF
J gene: TRBJ1-4; D gene: .; clone size: .; V gene: TRBV7-2; CDR3 DNA: TGTGCCAGCAGCTTAGGCCAGGGAGCTAATGAAAAACTGTTTTTT; CDR3 protein: CASSLGQGANEKLFF
J gene: TRBJ2-1; D gene: TRBD2; clone size: .; V gene: TRBV4-3; CDR3 DNA: TGCGCCAGCAGCCCCCAGGGAGGGGCCTACAATGAGCAGTTCTTC; CDR3 protein: CASSPQGGAYNEQFF
J gene: TRBJ2-5; D gene: .; clone size: once; V gene: TRBV5-6; CDR3 DNA: TGTGCCAGCAGCCCCGCGATAGAAGAGACCCAGTACTTC; CDR3 protein: CASSPAIEETQYF
J gene: TRBJ1-2; D gene: .; clone size: few; V gene: TRBV7-8; CDR3 DNA: TGTGCCAGCAGCTTTACAGCTAACTATGGCTACACCTTC; CDR3 protein: CASSFTANYGYTF
J gene: TRBJ1-1; D gene: .; clone size: few; V gene: TRBV29-1; CDR3 DNA: TGCAGCGTTGGATGGGGTGTTCGCACTGAAGCTTTCTTT; CDR3 protein: CSVGWGVRTEAFF
J gene: TRBJ1-5; D gene: .; clone size: .; V gene: TRBV30; CDR3 DNA: TGTGCCTGGAGTTCATGGAAGACTTATGGGAGCAATCAGCCCCAGCATTTT; CDR3 protein: CAWSSWKTYGSNQPQHF
J gene: TRBJ2-5; D gene: TRBD1; clone size: .; V gene: TRBV5-4; CDR3 DNA: TGTGCCAGCAGCCTACTGGACAGGAAGGAGACCCAGTACTTC; CDR3 protein: CASSLLDRKETQYF
J gene: TRBJ1-2; D gene: .; clone size: .; V gene: TRBV14; CDR3 DNA: TGTGCCAGCAGCCACTATTGGGACGGTCCTAACTATGGCTACACCTTC; CDR3 protein: CASSHYWDGPNYGYTF
J gene: TRBJ2-1; D gene: .; clone size: .; V gene: TRBV2; CDR3 DNA: TGTGCCAGCGTCGTCTGGGTCACGAATGGAAATGAGCAGTTCTTC; CDR3 protein: CASVVWVTNGNEQFF
J gene: TRBJ2-7; D gene: TRBD2; clone size: .; V gene: TRBV15; CDR3 DNA: TGTGCCACCAGCAGACAGTATTTAGCGGGAGGGCCGGGATTCTACGAGCAGTACTTC; CDR3 protein: CATSRQYLAGGPGFYEQYF
J gene: TRBJ2-7; D gene: TRBD1; clone size: .; V gene: TRBV6-5; CDR3 DNA: TGTGCCAGCAGTCCGGGACAGGGGTCTTACGAGCAGTACTTC; CDR3 protein: CASSPGQGSYEQYF
J gene: TRBJ1-2; D gene: .; clone size: .; V gene: TRBV28; CDR3 DNA: TGTGCCAGCAGTTTAGAGGGGGGCTACACCTTC; CDR3 protein: CASSLEGGYTF
J gene: TRBJ1-4; D gene: .; clone size: .; V gene: TRBV15; CDR3 DNA: TGTGCCACCAGCAGAGAGGTAGGGTGGGCCGGGCACACTGAAAAACTGTTTTTT; CDR3 protein: CATSREVGWAGHTEKLFF
J gene: TRBJ1-5; D gene: .; clone size: .; V gene: TRBV4-1; CDR3 DNA: TGCGCCAGCAGCCTCGAACGGGATCAGCCCCAGCATTTT; CDR3 protein: CASSLERDQPQHF
J gene: TRBJ1-2; D gene: .; clone size: .; V gene: TRBV15; CDR3 DNA: TGTGCCACCAGCAGTGGCGGCCGCTTCTATGGCTACACCTTC; CDR3 protein: CATSSGGRFYGYTF
J gene: TRBJ2-7; D gene: .; clone size: once; V gene: TRBV19; CDR3 DNA: TGTGCCAGCTCTGCGGGACAACTCCGAGGGGAGCAGTACTTC; CDR3 protein: CASSAGQLRGEQYF
J gene: TRBJ2-5; D gene: TRBD2; clone size: .; V gene: TRBV28; CDR3 DNA: TGTGCCAGCAGCCCTGGGAGAAGCGGGAGTGAGACCCAGTACTTC; CDR3 protein: CASSPGRSGSETQYF
J gene: TRBJ1-1; D gene: .; clone size: .; V gene: TRBV6-5; CDR3 DNA: TGTGCCAGCAGTTACTCGAGGTGGGGAGAGGCTTTCTTT; CDR3 protein: CASSYSRWGEAFF
J gene: TRBJ2-5; D gene: .; clone size: .; V gene: TRBV6-5; CDR3 DNA: TGTGCCAGCAGTTACCGGGACCCCAACGGGGAGCAGTACTTC; CDR3 protein: CASSYRDPNGEQYF
J gene: TRBJ2-1; D gene: TRBD1; clone size: .; V gene: TRBV5-6; CDR3 DNA: TGTGCCAGCAGCCCGGACAGGTTCCGAAGAGGTGAGCAGTTCTTC; CDR3 protein: CASSPDRFRRGEQFF
J gene: TRBJ1-2; D gene: TRBD1; clone size: .; V gene: TRBV6-5; CDR3 DNA: TGTGCCAGCAGTTTAATTACAGGGGGGTATGGCTACACCTTC; CDR3 protein: CASSLITGGYGYTF
J gene: TRBJ1-2; D gene: .; clone size: .; V gene: TRBV18; CDR3 DNA: TGTGCCAGCTCACCACCCGAGGGGTATGGCTACACCTTC; CDR3 protein: CASSPPEGYGYTF
J gene: TRBJ2-1; D gene: .; clone size: .; V gene: TRBV6-5; CDR3 DNA: TGTGCCAGCAGTCAACGGGACCTCTACAATGAGCAGTTCTTC; CDR3 protein: CASSQRDLYNEQFF
J gene: TRBJ2-2; D gene: .; clone size: .; V gene: TRBV28; CDR3 DNA: TGTGCCAGCAGTCAATGGGACGGGGAGCTGTTTTTT; CDR3 protein: CASSQWDGELFF
J gene: TRBJ2-1; D gene: TRBD2; clone size: .; V gene: TRBV27; CDR3 DNA: TGTGCCAGCAGTCTGGGTTGGTCTAGCGGGGACTACAATGAGCAGTTCTTC; CDR3 protein: CASSLGWSSGDYNEQFF
J gene: TRBJ2-2; D gene: .; clone size: few; V gene: TRBV7-9; CDR3 DNA: TGTGCCAGCAGCGCAGGGGGGATCACCGGGGAGCTGTTTTTT; CDR3 protein: CASSAGGITGELFF
J gene: TRBJ2-2; D gene: .; clone size: .; V gene: TRBV2; CDR3 DNA: TGTGCCATCCACCGTGCGGGTGGTACCGGGGAGCTGTTTTTT; CDR3 protein: CAIHRAGGTGELFF
J gene: TRBJ2-2; D gene: .; clone size: .; V gene: TRBV7-6; CDR3 DNA: TGTGCCAGCAGCCCGACACCCGACACCGGGGAGCTGTTTTTT; CDR3 protein: CASSPTPDTGELFF
J gene: TRBJ2-7; D gene: TRBD1; clone size: .; V gene: TRBV6-5; CDR3 DNA: TGTGCCAGCAGTTACTCGTCGGGACAGGGGGCCTACGAGCAGTACTTC; CDR3 protein: CASSYSSGQGAYEQYF
J gene: TRBJ2-1; D gene: TRBD2; clone size: .; V gene: TRBV9; CDR3 DNA: TGTGCCAGCAGCGTAGGGGTGCCGGGACTAGAGCTCCACAATGAGCAGTTCTTC; CDR3 protein: CASSVGVPGLELHNEQFF
J gene: TRBJ1-1; D gene: TRBD1; clone size: .; V gene: TRBV2; CDR3 DNA: TGTGCCAGCAGGGGCACAGGGGTTCCTGAAGCTTTCTTT; CDR3 protein: CASRGTGVPEAFF
J gene: TRBJ2-1; D gene: TRBD2; clone size: .; V gene: TRBV19; CDR3 DNA: TGTGCCAGTAGTTACGTCTCTAGCGGGAGTCGGAATGAGCAGTTCTTC; CDR3 protein: CASSYVSSGSRNEQFF
J gene: TRBJ2-5; D gene: TRBD1; clone size: .; V gene: TRBV7-7; CDR3 DNA: TGTGCCAGCAGTCCACCGGGACAGAAAGAGACCCAGTACTTC; CDR3 protein: CASSPPGQKETQYF
J gene: TRBJ2-7; D gene: TRBD2; clone size: .; V gene: TRBV7-2; CDR3 DNA: TGTGCCAGCAGCTTAGTTCCCAGCGGGAGCTACGAGCAGTACTTC; CDR3 protein: CASSLVPSGSYEQYF
J gene: TRBJ1-1; D gene: .; clone size: .; V gene: TRBV18; CDR3 DNA: TGTGCCAGCTCAGTCAATGTTGACAGTTTAGAGGCTTTCTTT; CDR3 protein: CASSVNVDSLEAFF
J gene: TRBJ1-2; D gene: TRBD1; clone size: .; V gene: TRBV18; CDR3 DNA: TGTGCCAGCTCACCCGGGGACAGGGTCAAGGACTATGGCTACACCTTC; CDR3 protein: CASSPGDRVKDYGYTF
J gene: TRBJ1-1; D gene: TRBD1; clone size: .; V gene: TRBV28; CDR3 DNA: TGTGCCAGCAGTCCCACCGGGACAGCGGCCACTGAAGCTTTCTTT; CDR3 protein: CASSPTGTAATEAFF
J gene: TRBJ1-1; D gene: .; clone size: .; V gene: TRBV28; CDR3 DNA: TGTGCCAGCAGATCCAGGGGAATTGGGAACACTGAAGCTTTCTTT; CDR3 protein: CASRSRGIGNTEAFF
J gene: TRBJ2-5; D gene: .; clone size: .; V gene: TRBV11-3; CDR3 DNA: TGTGCCAGCAGCTTACCCAGGGAAGAGACCCAGTACTTC; CDR3 protein: CASSLPREETQYF
J gene: TRBJ1-1; D gene: .; clone size: .; V gene: TRBV4-2; CDR3 DNA: TGTGCCAGCAGCCAAGACGGACACCCGAACACTGAAGCTTTCTTT; CDR3 protein: CASSQDGHPNTEAFF